This TCR beta chain was recorded in a study of blood T cells in healthy people across ages. Germline CDR1 and CDR2: SQVTM and ANQGSEA. There are 15 residues in the CDR3. V was clipped by 6 bases and J by 0 bases, with 14 bases between them. Every donor gave 9 to 10 milliliters of peripheral blood. The use of a sample-barcoded 5' primer and a J-beta primer mix characterized a second PCR of roughly 7 to 11 cycles. TCRdb analysed the 5' RACE reads with MiXCR anew, one entry per CDR3 protein. The profile shows some 690,000 distinct CDR3 sequences, around a fifth of them singletons. This clonotype was seen repeatedly, ten times or more. Its cognate antigen is unknown. Study-wide points: For the donors, CMV status was unknown and possibly confounded expanded clonotype changes. While age rose, TCR beta diversity per million T cells dropped in a roughly linear way. Any conclusive comparison of naive versus antigen-experienced cells was prevented by using unsorted PBMCs.

Sequenced: blood. The chain uses TRBV29-1 and TRBJ2-2; D is uncertain. This TCR derives from a man aged 70 or older in good health. This CDR3 reads CSVAEPVPNTGELFF. CDR3 coding DNA: TGCAGCGTCGCAGAACCGGTCCCGAACACCGGGGAGCTGTTTTTT.